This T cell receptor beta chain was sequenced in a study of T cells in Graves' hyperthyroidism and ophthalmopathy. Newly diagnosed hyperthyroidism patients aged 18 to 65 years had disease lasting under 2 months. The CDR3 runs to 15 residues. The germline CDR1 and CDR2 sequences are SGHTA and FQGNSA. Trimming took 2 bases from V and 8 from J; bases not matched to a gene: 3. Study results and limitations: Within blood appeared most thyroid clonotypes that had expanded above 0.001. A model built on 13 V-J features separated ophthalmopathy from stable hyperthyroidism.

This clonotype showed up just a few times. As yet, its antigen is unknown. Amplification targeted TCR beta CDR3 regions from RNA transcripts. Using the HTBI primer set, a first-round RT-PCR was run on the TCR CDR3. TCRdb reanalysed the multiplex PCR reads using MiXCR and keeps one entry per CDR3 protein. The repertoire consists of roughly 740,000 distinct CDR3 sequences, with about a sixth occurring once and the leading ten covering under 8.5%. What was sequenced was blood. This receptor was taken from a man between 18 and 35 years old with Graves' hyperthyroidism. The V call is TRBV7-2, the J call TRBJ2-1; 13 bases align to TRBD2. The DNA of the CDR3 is TGTGCCAGCAGCTTACGGACTAGCGGGAGTCATGAGCAGTTCTTC. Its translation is CASSLRTSGSHEQFF.